The 2 T cell receptor beta chains below come from one sample, sequenced in a study of monozygotic twins with inflammatory bowel disease. TCRdb reworked the 5' RACE reads into one entry per CDR3 protein, no DNA. The record lists 330,000 or so distinct CDR3 sequences, of which the ten most abundant hold around 2%. The sequenced sample consisted of blood. The source is a human donor with ulcerative colitis or Crohn's disease, or a healthy co-twin of an affected twin (not recorded which).

The rearrangement links TRBV5-1 to TRBJ2-1; the D call from TCRdb, TRBD1, cannot be confirmed without DNA. This CDR3 comprises 15 residues. CDR1 is SGHRS, CDR2 YFSETQ, per germline. The chain's CDR3 is CASRYVAGPYNEQFF.

V and J are TRBV4-1 and TRBJ1-1. CDR3 size: 16 residues. In germline, CDR1 is MGHRA, CDR2 YSYEKL. The CDR3 sequence is CASSQGPLVVKTEAFF.